These 2 T cell receptor beta chains share one sample of origin, sequenced in a study of T cells in narcolepsy. Only in-frame clones appear in the TCRdb table, and some are missing; sequencing was by immunoSEQ multiplex PCR. Altogether roughly 32,000 clones are present, approximately 80% being singletons, with the ten largest covering more than 0.9%. Specimen: CD45RA- memory CD4+ T cells from PBMCs. The receptors derive from a human donor with narcolepsy.

This clone was found once. CDR3 loop: CASSLDRGLQETQYF. In nucleotides, the CDR3 is TGTGCCAGCAGCCTTGACAGGGGGTTACAAGAGACCCAGTACTTC. This chain uses TRBV5-4 with TRBJ2-5; 9 bases align to TRBD1. The CDR3 spans 15 residues. Germline assignment: CDR1 SGHNT and CDR2 YYREEE (reference sequence). Losses at the gene ends were 4 bases for V and 2 bases for J; bases not matched to a gene: 6.

The J gene is TRBJ1-2, the V gene TRBV6-5; maybe TRBD1 (6 bases). The CDR3 is 15 amino acids. The germline gives CDR1 MNHEY, CDR2 SVGAGI. V lost 9 bases and J lost 2, with 19 bases in between. CDR3: CASRDRRGGNYGYTF. CDR3 in DNA: TGTGCCAGTAGAGACAGGCGCGGTGGGAACTATGGCTACACCTTC.